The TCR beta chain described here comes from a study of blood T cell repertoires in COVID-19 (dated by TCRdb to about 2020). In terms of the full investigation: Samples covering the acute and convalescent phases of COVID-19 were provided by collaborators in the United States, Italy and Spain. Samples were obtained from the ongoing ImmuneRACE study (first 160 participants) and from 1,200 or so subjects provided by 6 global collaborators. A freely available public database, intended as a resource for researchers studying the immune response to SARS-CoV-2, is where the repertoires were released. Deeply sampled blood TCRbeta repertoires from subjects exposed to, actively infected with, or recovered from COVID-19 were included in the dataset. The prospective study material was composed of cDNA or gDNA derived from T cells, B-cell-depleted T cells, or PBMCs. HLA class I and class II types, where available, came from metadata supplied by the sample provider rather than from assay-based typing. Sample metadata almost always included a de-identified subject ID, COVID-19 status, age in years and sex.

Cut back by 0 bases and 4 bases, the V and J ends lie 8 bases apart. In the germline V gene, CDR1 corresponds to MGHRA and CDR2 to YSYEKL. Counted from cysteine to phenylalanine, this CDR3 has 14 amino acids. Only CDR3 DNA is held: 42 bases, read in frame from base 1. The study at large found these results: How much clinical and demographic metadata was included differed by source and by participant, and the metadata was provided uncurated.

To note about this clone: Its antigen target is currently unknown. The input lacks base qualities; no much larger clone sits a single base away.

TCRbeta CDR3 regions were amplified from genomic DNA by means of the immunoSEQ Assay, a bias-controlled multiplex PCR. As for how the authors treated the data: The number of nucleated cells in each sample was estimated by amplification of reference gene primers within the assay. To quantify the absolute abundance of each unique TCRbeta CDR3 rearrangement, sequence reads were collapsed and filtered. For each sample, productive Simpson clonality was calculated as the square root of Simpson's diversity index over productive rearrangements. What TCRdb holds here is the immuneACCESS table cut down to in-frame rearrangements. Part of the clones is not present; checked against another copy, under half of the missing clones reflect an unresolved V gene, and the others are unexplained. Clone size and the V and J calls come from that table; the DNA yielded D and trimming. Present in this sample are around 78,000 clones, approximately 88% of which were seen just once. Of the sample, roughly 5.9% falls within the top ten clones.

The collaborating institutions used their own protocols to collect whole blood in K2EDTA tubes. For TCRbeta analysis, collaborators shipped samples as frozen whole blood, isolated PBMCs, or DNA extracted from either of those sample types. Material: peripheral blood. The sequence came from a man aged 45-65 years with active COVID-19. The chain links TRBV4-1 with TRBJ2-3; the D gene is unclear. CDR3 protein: CASSQEAAADTQYF. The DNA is TGCGCCAGCAGCCAAGAGGCGGCGGCAGATACGCAGTATTTT.